This T cell receptor (beta chain) was recorded in a study of cytomegalovirus exposure and HLA in healthy donors. Trimming pared 0 bases from V and 2 bases from J, leaving 16 bases between. The CDR3 is 17 amino acids. Germline CDR1 and CDR2: MGHRA and YSYEKL. PCR primers comprised 60 Vbeta and 13 Jbeta primers. Sequencing used immunoSEQ multiplex PCR; TCRdb keeps in-frame clones, though not all of them. The profile shows 100,000 or so clones, about 70% of them singletons. Sequenced sample: PBMCs. The chain employs TRBV4-1 and TRBJ1-1, with D maybe TRBD1 (5 bases). The sequence came from a young man in good health and CMV-seronegative. This CDR3 reads CASSQEVPDSLNTEAFF. The DNA of the CDR3 is TGCGCCAGCAGCCAAGAGGTACCCGACAGCTTAAACACTGAAGCTTTCTTT.